This T cell receptor (beta chain) was profiled in a study of a mutant IDH1 vaccine in newly diagnosed glioma. Study overall: Patients under treatment included about 60% males and roughly 40% females and had a mean age of approximately 40 years. Therapy received beforehand was radiotherapy, temozolomide, or both, with most patients given both.

Time point of the sample: week 11, during vaccination. What each vaccine dose contained was 300 ug of mutant IDH1 20-mer peptide, accompanied by topical imiquimod. In regard to this clone: Its target is unknown.

The protocol was immunoSEQ multiplex PCR, while the TCRdb copy is restricted to in-frame clones and leaves out a portion. The sample has about 120,000 clones; around 80% are singletons. The CDR3 spans 17 residues. The germline V and J ends were trimmed by 0 bases and 5 bases, with 18 bases remaining between them. Germline V gives CDR1 ENHRY, CDR2 SYGVKD. The material was PBMCs, obtained from a glioma patient whose treatment included an IDH1 peptide vaccine. The sequence was obtained from a man in his forties or fifties with glioma. The V call is TRBV10-3, the J call TRBJ2-3; D unclear. The DNA for the CDR3 is TGTGCCATCAGTGAGTCGCGGCTAGGCAACCAAGGAGATACGCAGTATTTT. It codes for CAISESRLGNQGDTQYF.